The 27 T cell receptor beta chains presented below share a single source sample, sequenced in a study of OX40 agonist ivuxolimab in advanced cancers. The repertoire was sequenced with immunoSEQ multiplex PCR; TCRdb's copy has only in-frame clones and lacks some. The data show approximately 76,000 clones, with roughly 85% seen just once and about 0.6% held by the top ten. The starting material was CD4+ or CD8+ T cells sorted from blood, obtained in a trial of the OX40 agonist ivuxolimab. The receptors stem from an adult with an advanced solid tumor such as melanoma, head and neck, liver or kidney cancer.

The chain has TRBV6-5 and TRBJ2-5, with 7 bases fitting TRBD1. Gene TRBJ2-7 matches the end of the DNA better, so the J call may be wrong. CDR1 is MNHEY and CDR2 is SVGAGI in the germline V gene. The length of the CDR3 is 14 residues. The CDR3 nucleotides read TGTGCCAGCCAACCACAGGGGATCTTCCACGAGCAGTACTTC. As protein: CASQPQGIFHEQYF.

The rearrangement links TRBV2 to TRBJ2-7; D remains ambiguous. The germline gives CDR1 SNHLY, CDR2 FYNNEI. Trimming left V 4 bases short and J 4 bases short, with 11 bases between. The CDR3 is made up of 13 amino acids. The CDR3 DNA follows: TGTGCCAGCAGTGGGAACGACGGGTACGAGCAGTACTTC. Encoded protein: CASSGNDGYEQYF.

The chain recombines TRBV19 with TRBJ2-7, with TRBD1 matching over 8 bases. The CDR3 length is 14 residues. The trim removed 5 bases at V and 4 bases at J, leaving 7 bases unmatched. Germline V gene sequence: CDR1 LNHDA, CDR2 SQIVND (reference sequence). This CDR3 is CASSHRDRQYEQYF. CDR3 bases: TGTGCCAGTAGTCACCGGGACAGGCAGTACGAGCAGTACTTC.

The rearrangement joins TRBV7-2 to TRBJ2-3, with D maybe TRBD2 (5 bases). From germline, CDR1 is SGHTA and CDR2 FQGNSA. This CDR3 region has 15 residues. V lost 5 bases to trimming and J lost 2 bases, with 14 bases between them. CDR3 DNA: TGTGCCAGCAGCCCCGACGGACTGATCACAGATACGCAGTATTTT. This translates into CASSPDGLITDTQYF.

The rearrangement uses TRBV29-1 and TRBJ2-7, with D unclear. The V and J ends lost 6 bases and 1 base respectively, with 7 bases between them. Germline V gene lookup returns CDR1 SQVTM and CDR2 ANQGSEA. The length of the CDR3 is 11 residues. The chain's CDR3 is CSVGNSYEQYF. CDR3 sequence (DNA): TGCAGCGTGGGGAATTCCTACGAGCAGTACTTC.

J is TRBJ1-1 and V is TRBV27, with D unclear. CDR1 is MNHEY, CDR2 SMNVEV, per germline (reference sequence). The V and J ends lost 3 bases and 1 base respectively, with 12 bases between them. The CDR3 covers 15 residues. CDR3 sequence: CASSFSGQPNTEAFF. DNA for the CDR3: TGTGCCAGCAGTTTCTCCGGGCAGCCGAACACTGAAGCTTTCTTT.

The CDR3 sequence: CASSLAGGLGYTF. In nucleotides, the CDR3 is TGTGCCAGCAGCTTAGCAGGGGGTCTGGGCTACACCTTC. This chain joins TRBV7-3 and TRBJ1-2; 7 bases are shared with TRBD1. With V trimmed by 2 bases and J by 8 bases, 5 bases remained unmatched. The CDR3 runs 13 residues. Germline V CDR1 and CDR2: SGHTA, FQGTGA.

The chain is built from TRBV30 and TRBJ2-5; 10 nucleotides match TRBD2. Germline-derived CDR1 and CDR2 are GTSNPN and SVGIG (reference sequence). V dropped 4 bases and J dropped 5; count of bases not matched to a gene: 10. The CDR3 runs to 15 residues. This CDR3 is CAWTGLAGVGETQYF. The CDR3 region has the DNA TGTGCCTGGACGGGGCTAGCGGGGGTTGGGGAGACCCAGTACTTC.

The chain uses TRBV7-2 and TRBJ2-7; TRBD2 aligns across 9 bases. The CDR3 is 15 residues long. V lost 0 bases to trimming and J lost 5 bases; unmatched junction nucleotides: 5. Germline V gene lookup returns CDR1 SGHTA and CDR2 FQGNSA. CDR3 nucleotides: TGTGCCAGCAGCTTAGCGCGGGAGGGGGCCAACGAGCAGTACTTC. Encoded protein: CASSLAREGANEQYF.

V is TRBV6-5 and J is TRBJ1-3; D remains unclear. The germline V gene has CDR1 MNHEY and CDR2 SVGAGI. This CDR3 contains 15 residues. The V and J ends lost 0 bases and 2 bases respectively, with 8 bases between them. This CDR3 is CASSYSQFAGNTIYF. Here the CDR3 DNA reads TGTGCCAGCAGTTACTCACAGTTTGCTGGAAACACCATATATTTT.

The chain uses TRBV6-5 and TRBJ2-1; D may correspond to TRBD1 or TRBD2 (5 bases each). Germline V gene lookup returns CDR1 MNHEY and CDR2 SVGAGI. This CDR3 region has 15 residues. Trimming removed 7 bases at V and 4 bases at J, with 17 bases between. CDR3 bases: TGTGCCAGCAATTCCCCCGGGACCGGGTACAATGAGCAGTTCTTC. Translating it yields CASNSPGTGYNEQFF.

This clone has just one count. This rearrangement joins TRBV27 to TRBJ1-5, with unresolved D. V was clipped by 1 base and J by 3 bases, with 10 bases between them. This CDR3 spans 15 amino acids. CDR1 MNHEY and CDR2 SMNVEV come from the germline V gene (reference sequence). CDR3 region: CASSLFGLLNQPQHF. In DNA, the CDR3 is TGTGCCAGCAGTTTATTTGGACTCCTCAATCAGCCCCAGCATTTT.

J is TRBJ1-4 and V is TRBV29-1; D is undetermined. The V end lost 1 base, the J end lost 7 bases, and 16 bases lay between the germline ends. The CDR3 is 15 residues long. The V gene's germline CDR1 is SQVTM and CDR2 ANQGSEA. The CDR3 loop reads CSVEVRHRGSEKLFF. CDR3 nucleotides: TGCAGCGTTGAAGTTCGCCATAGAGGGAGTGAAAAACTGTTTTTT.

As DNA, the CDR3 is TGTGCCAGCAGCCTTGTAGCGGGGGGGCCCCAAGAGACCCAGTACTTC. Translation: CASSLVAGGPQETQYF. V usage is TRBV7-2 and J usage is TRBJ2-5; TRBD2 aligns across 11 bases. Germline V lookup: CDR1 SGHTA, CDR2 FQGNSA. V was clipped by 5 bases and J by 1 base; unmatched bases: 6. The CDR3 has 16 amino acids.

This clone was seen only once. The chain carries TRBV7-8 and TRBJ1-3, with D tentatively TRBD1 (5 bases). Germline values: CDR1 SGHVS, CDR2 FQNEAQ. This CDR3 is built from 16 residues. The V gene lost 3 bases and the J gene lost 0 bases, with 12 bases spanning the gap. The CDR3 sequence is CASSFSGRNSGNTIYF. In nucleotides, the CDR3 is TGTGCCAGCAGCTTTTCGGGACGTAACTCTGGAAACACCATATATTTT.

The rearrangement links TRBV4-2 to TRBJ1-2; 7 nucleotides line up with TRBD1. CDR3 size: 15 residues. The J segment lost 9 bases and the V segment lost 1 base, leaving 11 bases of the junction unmatched. The germline V gene encodes CDR1 LGHNA and CDR2 YNFKEQ. The CDR3 reads CASSQGWRDSSRYTF. CDR3 nucleotide sequence: TGTGCCAGCAGCCAAGGATGGCGGGACAGCTCTCGCTACACCTTC.

The rearrangement links TRBV19 to TRBJ1-3, with TRBD1 matching over 9 bases. Germline V gene data show CDR1 as LNHDA and CDR2 as SQIVND (reference sequence). Trimming removed 10 bases from V and 0 bases from J; junction bases left unmatched: 10. CDR3 size: 16 residues. The CDR3 DNA follows: TGTGCCACCCGGAGGGGGACAGGGCCCTCTGGAAACACCATATATTTT. Translated: CATRRGTGPSGNTIYF.

The V gene is TRBV6-5, the J gene TRBJ1-2; tentatively, D is TRBD1 (5 bases). V dropped 5 bases and J dropped 4 bases, with 11 bases sitting between them. CDR3 length equals 13 residues. Germline CDR1 and CDR2: MNHEY and SVGAGI. CDR3 bases: TGTGCCAGCAGTGCCACAGGTATCTATGGCTACACCTTC. Protein: CASSATGIYGYTF.

The chain couples TRBV29-1 to TRBJ2-6; D is undetermined. V was shortened by 6 bases and J by 0 bases, with 3 bases between the two germline ends. CDR3 length equals 12 residues. The germline CDR1 and CDR2 sequences are SQVTM and ANQGSEA. The CDR3 DNA reads TGCAGCGTCAGCTCTGGGGCCAACGTCCTGACTTTC. It yields the protein CSVSSGANVLTF.

The chain has TRBV28 and TRBJ1-1, with D hard to call. In germline, CDR1 is MDHEN, CDR2 SYDVKM. This CDR3 region has 12 residues. V was cut by 6 bases and J by 1 base, with 6 bases left in between. The CDR3 sequence is CASSRQNTEAFF. CDR3 DNA: TGTGCCAGCAGCCGACAGAACACTGAAGCTTTCTTT.

This clone turned up a few times. The chain employs TRBV5-4 and TRBJ1-6; no firm D call. The V and J ends lost 3 bases and 9 bases respectively, with 19 bases between them. CDR1 and CDR2 (germline): SGHNT, YYREEE (reference sequence). This CDR3 has 16 amino acids. The CDR3 is CASSYTDGSLGSPLHF. CDR3 DNA: TGTGCCAGCAGCTATACCGACGGCAGTTTGGGTTCACCCCTCCACTTT.

This chain connects TRBV7-2 to TRBJ1-2; 7 bases map to TRBD1. V trimming: 5 bases; J trimming: 0 bases; junction bases outside the gene matches: 9. The CDR3 sequence is 16 residues long. Germline V lookup: CDR1 SGHTA, CDR2 FQGNSA. The CDR3 DNA sequence: TGTGCCAGCAGCACCTCGACAGGGCCCGCTAACTATGGCTACACCTTC. As protein: CASSTSTGPANYGYTF.

The V and J genes are TRBV11-1 and TRBJ2-5; D remains ambiguous. The V and J ends lost 1 base and 3 bases respectively, with 9 bases between them. Germline V gene lookup returns CDR1 SGHAT and CDR2 FQDESV (reference sequence). The CDR3 consists of 14 residues. CDR3 bases: TGTGCCAGCAGCTTAGGTGGTATGGAAGAGACCCAGTACTTC. Residues: CASSLGGMEETQYF.

J is TRBJ2-3 and V is TRBV5-5; D not certain. V lost 0 bases and J lost 0, with 17 bases in between. This CDR3 region has 18 residues. Germline V CDR1 and CDR2: SGHKS, YYEKEE (reference sequence). CDR3 sequence reads: CASSLGLGTAASTDTQYF. The CDR3 bases are TGTGCCAGCAGCTTGGGCCTAGGAACAGCCGCTAGCACAGATACGCAGTATTTT.

In DNA form, the CDR3 reads TGTGCCAGCAGTCCCGGGCACAACACTGAAGCTTTCTTT. Residues: CASSPGHNTEAFF. The chain joins TRBV7-3 to TRBJ1-1; unclear D gene. The germline gives CDR1 SGHTA, CDR2 FQGTGA. V was trimmed by 6 bases and J by 2 bases, leaving 10 bases between them. The CDR3 runs 13 residues.

The V call is TRBV6-5, the J call TRBJ2-5; possible D gene TRBD2, 7 bases. Per germline, CDR1 MNHEY and CDR2 SVGAGI. The CDR3 totals 15 residues. Between the trimmed V and J ends, which lost 3 bases and 4 bases, there was a span of 15 bases. The CDR3 sequence: CASSYGGARAETQYF. CDR3 bases: TGTGCCAGCAGTTATGGGGGGGCGAGGGCAGAGACCCAGTACTTC.

This clone is a singleton in its sample. This rearrangement joins TRBV2 to TRBJ1-1; D is unresolved. The CDR3 contains 15 residues. Germline lookup yields CDR1 SNHLY and CDR2 FYNNEI. V was trimmed by 1 base and J by 4 bases, leaving 13 bases between them. The CDR3 region has the DNA TGTGCCAGCAGTGAAGGAAGGGCGGGCTTCACTGAAGCTTTCTTT. Residues: CASSEGRAGFTEAFF.